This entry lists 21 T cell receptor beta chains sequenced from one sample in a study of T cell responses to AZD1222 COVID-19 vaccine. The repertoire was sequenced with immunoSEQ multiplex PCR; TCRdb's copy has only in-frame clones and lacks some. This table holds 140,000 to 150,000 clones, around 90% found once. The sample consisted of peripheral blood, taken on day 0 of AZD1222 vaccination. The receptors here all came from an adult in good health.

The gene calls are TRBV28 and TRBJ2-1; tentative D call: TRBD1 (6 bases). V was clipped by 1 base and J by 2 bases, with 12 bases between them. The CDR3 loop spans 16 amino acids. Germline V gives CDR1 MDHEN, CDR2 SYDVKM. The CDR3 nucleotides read TGTGCCAGCAGTTTATTATCAGGGGCTCCCTACAATGAGCAGTTCTTC. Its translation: CASSLLSGAPYNEQFF. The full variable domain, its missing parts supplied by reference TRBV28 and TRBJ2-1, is DVKVTQSSRYLVKRTGEKVFLECVQDMDHENMFWYRQDPGLGLRLIYFSYDVKMKEKGDIPEGYSVSREKKERFSLILESASTNQTSMYLCASSLLSGAPYNEQFFGPGTRLTVL.

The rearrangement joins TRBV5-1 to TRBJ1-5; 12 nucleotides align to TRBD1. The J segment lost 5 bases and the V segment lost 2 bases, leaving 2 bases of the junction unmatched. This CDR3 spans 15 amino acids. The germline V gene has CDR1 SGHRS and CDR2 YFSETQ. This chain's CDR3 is CASSFGTGGDQPQHF. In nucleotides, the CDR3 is TGCGCCAGCAGCTTCGGGACAGGGGGCGATCAGCCCCAGCATTTT.

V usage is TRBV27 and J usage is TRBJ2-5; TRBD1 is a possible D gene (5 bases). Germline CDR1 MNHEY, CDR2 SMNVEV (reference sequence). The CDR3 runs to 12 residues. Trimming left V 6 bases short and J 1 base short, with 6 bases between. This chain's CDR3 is CASRDIQETQYF. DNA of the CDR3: TGTGCCAGCAGGGACATCCAAGAGACCCAGTACTTC.

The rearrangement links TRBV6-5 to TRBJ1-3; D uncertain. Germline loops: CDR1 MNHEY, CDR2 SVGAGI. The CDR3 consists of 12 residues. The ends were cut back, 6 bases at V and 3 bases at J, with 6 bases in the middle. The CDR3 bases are TGTGCCAGCAGGGGTATTGGAAACACCATATATTTT. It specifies CASRGIGNTIYF.

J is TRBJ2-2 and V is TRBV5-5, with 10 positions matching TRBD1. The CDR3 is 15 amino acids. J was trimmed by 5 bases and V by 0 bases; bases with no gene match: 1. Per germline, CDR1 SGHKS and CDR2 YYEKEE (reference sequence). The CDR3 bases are TGTGCCAGCAGCTTGGGGGACAGGGGTACCGGGGAGCTGTTTTTT. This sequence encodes CASSLGDRGTGELFF.

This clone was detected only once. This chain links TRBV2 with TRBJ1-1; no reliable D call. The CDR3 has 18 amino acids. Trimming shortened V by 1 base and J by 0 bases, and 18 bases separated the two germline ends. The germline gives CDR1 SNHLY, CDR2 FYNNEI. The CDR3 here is CASSEDRLDVVMNTEAFF. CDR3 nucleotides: TGTGCCAGCAGTGAAGATCGCCTGGACGTGGTGATGAACACTGAAGCTTTCTTT.

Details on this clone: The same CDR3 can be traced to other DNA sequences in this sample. CDR3 coding DNA: TGTGCCAGCAGCTTCAGGGGAGAGACCCAGTACTTC. It codes for CASSFRGETQYF. This rearrangement joins TRBV11-3 to TRBJ2-5; D perhaps matches TRBD1 (6 bases). Germline CDR1 reads SGHNT; CDR2 reads YENEEA. The V end lost 3 bases, the J end lost 4 bases, and 6 bases lay between the germline ends. CDR3 length: 12 residues. Full variable domain (rest looked up from reference TRBV11-3 and TRBJ2-5): EAGVVQSPRYKIIEKKQPVAFWCNPISGHNTLYWYLQNLGQGPELLIRYENEEAVDDSQLPKDRFSAERLKGVDSTLKIQPAELGDSAVYLCASSFRGETQYFGPGTRLLVL.

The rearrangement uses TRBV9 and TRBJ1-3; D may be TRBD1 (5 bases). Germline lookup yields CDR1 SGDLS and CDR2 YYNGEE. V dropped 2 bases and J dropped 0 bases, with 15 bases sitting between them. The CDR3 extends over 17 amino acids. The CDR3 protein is CASSVGARGTSGNTIYF. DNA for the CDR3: TGTGCCAGCAGCGTCGGGGCCCGGGGCACCTCTGGAAACACCATATATTTT.

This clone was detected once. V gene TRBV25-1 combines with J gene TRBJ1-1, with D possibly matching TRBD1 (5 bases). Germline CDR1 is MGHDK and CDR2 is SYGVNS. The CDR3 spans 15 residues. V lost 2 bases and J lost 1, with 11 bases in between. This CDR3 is CASSERGESNTEAFF. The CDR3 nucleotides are TGTGCCAGCAGTGAAAGGGGAGAGTCGAACACTGAAGCTTTCTTT. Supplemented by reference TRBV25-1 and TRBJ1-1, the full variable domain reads EADIYQTPRYLVIGTGKKITLECSQTMGHDKMYWYQQDPGMELHLIHYSYGVNSTEKGDLSSESTVSRIRTEHFPLTLESARPSHTSQYLCASSERGESNTEAFFGQGTRLTVV.

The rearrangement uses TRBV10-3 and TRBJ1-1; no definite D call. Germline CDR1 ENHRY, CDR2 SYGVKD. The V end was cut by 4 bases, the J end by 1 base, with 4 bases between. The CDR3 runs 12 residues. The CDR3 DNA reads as TGTGCCATCAGTGGGTCGAACACTGAAGCTTTCTTT. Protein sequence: CAISGSNTEAFF.

The CDR3: CASSYGDRGSDTQYF. In DNA, the CDR3 is TGTGCCAGCAGTTACGGGGACAGGGGTTCAGATACGCAGTATTTT. This chain links TRBV6-5 with TRBJ2-3; 10 bases line up with TRBD1. CDR3 length equals 15 residues. Germline V gene sequence: CDR1 MNHEY, CDR2 SVGAGI. J lost 4 bases, V lost 2 bases, and 3 bases had no gene match.

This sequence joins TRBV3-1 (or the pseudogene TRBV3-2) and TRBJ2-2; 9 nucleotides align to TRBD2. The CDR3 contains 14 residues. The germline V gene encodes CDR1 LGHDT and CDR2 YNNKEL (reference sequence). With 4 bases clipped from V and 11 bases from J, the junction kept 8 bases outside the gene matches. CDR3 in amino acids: CASSRATSGGELFF. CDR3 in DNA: TGTGCCAGCAGCCGGGCGACTAGCGGAGGCGAGCTGTTTTTT.

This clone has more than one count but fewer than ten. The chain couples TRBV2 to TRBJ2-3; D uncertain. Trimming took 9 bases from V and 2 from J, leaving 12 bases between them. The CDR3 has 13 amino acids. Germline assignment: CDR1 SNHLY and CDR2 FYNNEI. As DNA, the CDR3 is TGTGCCAGGCACACTTCCCTCACAGATACGCAGTATTTT. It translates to CARHTSLTDTQYF. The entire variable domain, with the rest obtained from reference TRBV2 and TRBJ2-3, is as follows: EPEVTQTPSHQVTQMGQEVILRCVPISNHLYFYWYRQILGQKVEFLVSFYNNEISEKSEIFDDQFSVERPDGSNFTLKIRSTKLEDSAMYFCARHTSLTDTQYFGPGTRLTVL.

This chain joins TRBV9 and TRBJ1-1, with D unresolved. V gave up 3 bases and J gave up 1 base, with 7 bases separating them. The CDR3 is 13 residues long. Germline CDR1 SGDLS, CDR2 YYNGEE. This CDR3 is CASSAVRNTEAFF. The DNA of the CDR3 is TGTGCCAGCAGCGCCGTGAGGAACACTGAAGCTTTCTTT.

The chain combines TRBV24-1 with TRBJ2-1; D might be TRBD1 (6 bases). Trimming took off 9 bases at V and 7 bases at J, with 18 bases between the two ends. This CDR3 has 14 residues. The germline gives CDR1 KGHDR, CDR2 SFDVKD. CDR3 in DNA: TGTGCCACCGCGCCCCGCAGGGGTAGGAATGAGCAGTTCTTC. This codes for CATAPRRGRNEQFF.

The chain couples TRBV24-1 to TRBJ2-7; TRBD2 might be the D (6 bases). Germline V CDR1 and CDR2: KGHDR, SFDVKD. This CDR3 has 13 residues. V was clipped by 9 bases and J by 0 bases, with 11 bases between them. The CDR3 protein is CATGDGSSYEQYF. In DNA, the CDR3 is TGTGCCACCGGGGACGGGAGCTCCTACGAGCAGTACTTC.

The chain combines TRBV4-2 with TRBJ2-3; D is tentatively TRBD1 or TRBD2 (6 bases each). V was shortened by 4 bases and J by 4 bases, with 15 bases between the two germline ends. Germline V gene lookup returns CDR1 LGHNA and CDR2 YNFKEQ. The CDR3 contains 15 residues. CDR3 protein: CASSPSLGGSDTQYF. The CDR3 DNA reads TGTGCCAGCAGCCCCAGCTTGGGGGGCTCAGATACGCAGTATTTT.

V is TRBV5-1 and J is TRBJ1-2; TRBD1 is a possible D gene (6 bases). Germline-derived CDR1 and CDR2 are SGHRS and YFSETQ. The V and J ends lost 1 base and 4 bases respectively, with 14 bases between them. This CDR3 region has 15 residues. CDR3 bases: TGCGCCAGCAGCTTGTCGTTCGACAGGAGCTATGGCTACACCTTC. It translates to CASSLSFDRSYGYTF.

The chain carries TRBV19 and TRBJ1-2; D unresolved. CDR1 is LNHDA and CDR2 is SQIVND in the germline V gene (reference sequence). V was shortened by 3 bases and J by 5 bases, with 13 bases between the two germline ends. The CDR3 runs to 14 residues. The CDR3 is CASSISNRNYGYTF. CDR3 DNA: TGTGCCAGTAGTATTAGTAACAGAAATTATGGCTACACCTTC.

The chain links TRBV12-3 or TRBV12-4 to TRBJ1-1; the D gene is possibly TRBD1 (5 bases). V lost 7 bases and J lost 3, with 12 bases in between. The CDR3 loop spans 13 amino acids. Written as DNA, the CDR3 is TGTGCCAGCACGTACGGGGCCGACACTGAAGCTTTCTTT. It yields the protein CASTYGADTEAFF.

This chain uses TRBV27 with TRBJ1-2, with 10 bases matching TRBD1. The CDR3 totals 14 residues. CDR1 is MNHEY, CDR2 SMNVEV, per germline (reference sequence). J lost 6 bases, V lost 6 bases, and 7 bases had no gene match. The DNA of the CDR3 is TGTGCCAGCAGAAATGGACAGGGGGAAGATGGCTACACCTTC. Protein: CASRNGQGEDGYTF.